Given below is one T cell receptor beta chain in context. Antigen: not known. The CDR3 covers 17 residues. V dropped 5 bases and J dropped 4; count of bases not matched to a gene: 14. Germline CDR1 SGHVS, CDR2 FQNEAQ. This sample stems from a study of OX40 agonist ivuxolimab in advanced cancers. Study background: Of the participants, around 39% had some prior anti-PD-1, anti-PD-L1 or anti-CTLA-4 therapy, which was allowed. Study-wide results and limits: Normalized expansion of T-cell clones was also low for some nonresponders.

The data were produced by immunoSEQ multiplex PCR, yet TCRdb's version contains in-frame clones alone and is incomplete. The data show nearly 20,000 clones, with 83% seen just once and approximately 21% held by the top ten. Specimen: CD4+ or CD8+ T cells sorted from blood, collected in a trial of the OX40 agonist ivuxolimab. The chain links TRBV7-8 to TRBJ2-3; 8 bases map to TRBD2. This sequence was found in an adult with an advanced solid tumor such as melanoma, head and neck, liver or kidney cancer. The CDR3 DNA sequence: TGTGCCAGCAGCCCAAGAAGGCCCAGCGGGGGCGCAGATACGCAGTATTTT. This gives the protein CASSPRRPSGGADTQYF.